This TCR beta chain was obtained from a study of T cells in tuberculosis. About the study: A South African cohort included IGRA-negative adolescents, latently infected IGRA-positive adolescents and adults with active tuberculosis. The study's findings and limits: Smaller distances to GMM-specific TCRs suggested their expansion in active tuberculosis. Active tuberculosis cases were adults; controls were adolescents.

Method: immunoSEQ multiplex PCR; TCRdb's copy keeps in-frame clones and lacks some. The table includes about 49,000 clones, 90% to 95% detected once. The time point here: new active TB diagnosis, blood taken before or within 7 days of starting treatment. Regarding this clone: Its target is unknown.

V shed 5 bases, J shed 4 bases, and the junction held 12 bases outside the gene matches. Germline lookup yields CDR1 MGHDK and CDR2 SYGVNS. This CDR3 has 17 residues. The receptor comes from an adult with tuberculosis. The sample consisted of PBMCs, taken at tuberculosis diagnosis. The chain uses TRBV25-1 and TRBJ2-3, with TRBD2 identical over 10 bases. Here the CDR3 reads CASSYPQLAGLPDTQYF. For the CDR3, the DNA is TGTGCCAGCAGTTACCCCCAACTAGCGGGATTACCAGATACGCAGTATTTT.